What follows is one TCR beta chain and its context. The clone's antigen remains unknown. No base quality values were provided; no much bigger clone lies one nucleotide off. The sample is drawn from a study of T cell responses to AZD1222 COVID-19 vaccine (dated by TCRdb to the early 2020s). Study-level background: TCR sequencing was performed for more than 230 trial participants, of whom roughly 200 were given two doses of AZD1222 and around 26 were given two doses of MenACWY control vaccine. Trial participants were enrolled by age into subgroups of 18-55, 56-69 and 70-plus years, and around 150, 28 and 57 TCR-sequenced participants, respectively, were included in these subgroups. Study-wide conclusions, independent of this receptor: Conclusions about previously exposed vaccinees are limited, since just 6 or 7 AZD1222 recipients were seropositive for SARS-CoV-2 at baseline. Reportedly, close to half of the unique spike-specific TCRs recognized epitopes lying outside the regions that are mutated in the B.1.351 and B.1.1.7 variants. Participants were mostly white British, with more females than males. The authors suggested clonal diversity may have been underestimated. The 56-69-year group was small, and its depth increase did not reach significance, likely because of low power. Because no day 14 peak-response samples were available, repertoires were characterized only after the peak T cell response. The vaccine-associated CD4 TCRs covered the entire spike protein, and the dominant responses fell in regions 160-218 and 743-854. Spike-specific TCR breadth and depth rose significantly after two AZD1222 doses compared with day 0 and with MenACWY recipients.

The time point label here, explained by the study, means: about 28 days (+/-7) after the second vaccine dose. Because spike-specific TCR depth and breadth did not differ between the two schedules, AZD1222 recipients who got a second dose at roughly 4 weeks were pooled with those who got a second dose at roughly 12 weeks. Samples from vaccinated people were obtained from the UK trials COV001 and COV002, which included a single-blind randomized controlled phase 2/3 trial of AZD1222 (ChAdOx1 nCoV-19) in healthy adults. For TCRbeta chain sequencing, PBMC samples from trial participants were taken at day 0 and at day 28 after the second dose. The CDR3 regions of human TCRbeta chains were analyzed by immunosequencing. From the authors' description of their analysis: TCRs in the repertoires were matched against a reference library of SARS-CoV-2-specific TCRs that had been generated with the MIRA antigen-specificity platform. Breadth was defined as the fraction of unique TCRs that were SARS-CoV-2-associated. Depth was defined as the fraction of total T cells that were SARS-CoV-2-associated. Using the MIRA data, each spike-specific TCR was assigned both to the spike region to which the TCR was reactive and to a CD4 or CD8 class. Log10-transformed breadth and depth values were compared by one-way ANOVA with Sidak's multiple comparisons tests. The immuneACCESS repertoire file appears here via TCRdb, limited to in-frame rearrangements. These files lack a portion of the clones; in checked studies, under half of the deficit traces to unresolved V genes, and the cause of the others is not known. V and J calls and clone size are those listed in that table; D and trimming were worked out from the DNA. For this sample there are about 110,000 clones; over 75% appear just once. The ten largest clones take up about 4% of the sample.

The sequencing used peripheral blood, collected 28 days after the second AZD1222 dose. This clonotype was sampled from an adult who received the AZD1222 COVID-19 vaccine.

The DNA sequence reads TGTGCCAGCAGTCATCAGGGGGTAAGCTCTGGGGCCAACGTCCTGACTTTC. Protein translation: CASSHQGVSSGANVLTF. The rearrangement joined TRBV28 to TRBJ2-6, with TRBD1 identical over 7 junction bases. The CDR3 spans 17 residues, from the cysteine through the phenylalanine. Only the CDR3 part of the read is kept: 51 bases, read in frame from the first base. The junction shows trimming of 5 bases on V and 0 bases on J, and the gene matches do not reach 7 bases of it. In the germline V gene, CDR1 corresponds to MDHEN and CDR2 to SYDVKM.